The 26 T cell receptor beta chains given below trace back to one sample, sequenced in a study of graft-versus-host responses after intestinal transplantation. These TCRs' antigens remain unknown. Produced via immunoSEQ multiplex PCR; TCRdb's table is partial and in-frame only. The sample has 65,000 to 100,000 clones; about nine tenths are singletons. The source was unstimulated CD8+ T cells sorted from spleen or lymph node cells, collected before transplant. The origin of the receptors is a human donor who was the organ donor for an intestinal transplant.

This clone showed up just once. The chain has TRBV4-3 and TRBJ1-1; maybe TRBD1 (6 bases). The V end lost 1 base, the J end lost 6 bases, and 18 bases lay between the germline ends. The CDR3 contains 16 residues. Germline loops: CDR1 LGHNA, CDR2 YSLEER. CDR3 sequence reads: CASSQVPTEGGAEAFF. The CDR3 DNA is TGCGCCAGCAGCCAAGTCCCCACGGAGGGGGGGGCTGAAGCTTTCTTT.

This clone was seen just once. The CDR3 DNA is TGTGCCAGCAGCTTAATTCGGAGAGCGAGCTCTGGGGCCAACGTCCTGACTTTC. It encodes CASSLIRRASSGANVLTF. The rearrangement links TRBV7-3 to TRBJ2-6; no firm D call. The ends were cut back, 1 base at V and 0 bases at J, with 13 bases in the middle. This CDR3 has 18 amino acids. Looked up from germline, CDR1 is SGHTA and CDR2 is FQGTGA.

The CDR3 region has the DNA TGTGCCAGCAGCGCCGGTCGGGGGGGCCAAACCTATTCACCCCTCCACTTT. This sequence encodes CASSAGRGGQTYSPLHF. This sequence joins TRBV9 and TRBJ1-6, with a weak D call TRBD1 (6 bases). This CDR3 is 17 amino acids long. Germline V lookup: CDR1 SGDLS, CDR2 YYNGEE. V dropped 3 bases and J dropped 8 bases, with 21 bases sitting between them.

The rearrangement links TRBV27 to TRBJ2-3; TRBD1 is a possible D gene (7 bases). Germline lookup yields CDR1 MNHEY and CDR2 SMNVEV (reference sequence). With 5 bases removed from V and 0 bases from J, the gap between germline ends came to 12 bases. The CDR3 totals 15 residues. CDR3 coding DNA: TGTGCCAGCAGTGGCGGGGACAGAAGCACAGATACGCAGTATTTT. Translated, it gives CASSGGDRSTDTQYF.

J is TRBJ1-1 and V is TRBV27; no definite D call. Trimming shortened V by 6 bases and J by 6 bases, and 14 bases separated the two germline ends. The CDR3 loop spans 13 amino acids. Per germline, CDR1 MNHEY and CDR2 SMNVEV (reference sequence). The DNA of the CDR3 is TGTGCCAGCAGAGGCGGGATAAGAGCTGAAGCTTTCTTT. As protein: CASRGGIRAEAFF.

J is TRBJ2-7 and V is TRBV13, with 11 bases lining up with TRBD2. Trimming cost V 5 bases and J 2 bases; bases outside gene matches: 5. The CDR3 extends over 15 amino acids. CDR1 and CDR2 from the germline V gene are PRHDT and FYEKMQ (reference sequence). The CDR3 here is CASSPTSGGTYEQYF. Here the CDR3 DNA reads TGTGCCAGCAGCCCAACTAGCGGGGGTACCTACGAGCAGTACTTC.

The V call is TRBV29-1, the J call TRBJ2-7, with 10 bases lining up with TRBD2. CDR1 is SQVTM and CDR2 is ANQGSEA in the germline V gene. Trimming cost V 5 bases and J 4 bases; bases outside gene matches: 5. CDR3 size: 13 residues. The CDR3 protein is CSVSGGANYEQYF. The DNA of the CDR3 is TGCAGCGTTAGCGGGGGGGCGAATTACGAGCAGTACTTC.

The chain has TRBV23-1 and TRBJ2-3; TRBD2 matches 8 bases. TRBV23-1 is annotated as an ORF whose role is uncertain. The J segment lost 3 bases and the V segment lost 2 bases, leaving 10 bases of the junction unmatched. This CDR3 is built from 17 residues. The CDR3 DNA follows: TGCGCCAGCAGTCAAGTAAACCCAGCGGGGGTGACAGATACGCAGTATTTT. It encodes CASSQVNPAGVTDTQYF.

The chain carries TRBV28 and TRBJ1-1; the D gene is possibly TRBD1 (5 bases). The CDR3 is 14 amino acids. Deletions cut 3 bases from V and 6 bases from J, with 14 bases between. Per germline, CDR1 MDHEN and CDR2 SYDVKM. The CDR3 DNA reads as TGTGCCAGCAGTTTCTCAACAGGAAACGCTGAAGCTTTCTTT. Amino acid sequence: CASSFSTGNAEAFF.

V gene TRBV19 combines with J gene TRBJ1-1; D ambiguous. This CDR3 is 14 amino acids long. V was shortened by 7 bases and J by 3 bases, with 15 bases between the two germline ends. CDR1 LNHDA and CDR2 SQIVND come from the germline V gene (reference sequence). CDR3 sequence (DNA): TGTGCCAGTACTTCGTCAGGCCTACACACTGAAGCTTTCTTT. The encoded protein is CASTSSGLHTEAFF. Together with reference TRBV19 and TRBJ1-1, the CDR3 gives the full variable domain: DGGITQSPKYLFRKEGQNVTLSCEQNLNHDAMYWYRQDPGQGLRLIYYSQIVNDFQKGDIAEGYSVSREKKESFPLTVTSAQKNPTAFYLCASTSSGLHTEAFFGQGTRLTVV.

This clone showed up just once. The chain carries TRBV5-1 and TRBJ1-2, with 7 bases that match TRBD1. With V trimmed by 3 bases and J by 4 bases, 9 bases remained unmatched. The germline V gene encodes CDR1 SGHRS and CDR2 YFSETQ. The CDR3 is 15 amino acids. For the CDR3, the DNA is TGCGCCAGCAGCTATAGACAGGGATCGAGCTATGGCTACACCTTC. It encodes CASSYRQGSSYGYTF.

The CDR3 coding sequence is TGTGCCAGCAGCAAAGGGATAGGACAGCTGAACACTGAAGCTTTCTTT. This translates into CASSKGIGQLNTEAFF. The J gene is TRBJ1-1, the V gene TRBV21-1; the listed D gene, TRBD1, was not tested against the DNA. TRBV21-1 is noted as a pseudogene. This CDR3 is built from 16 residues.

The V gene is TRBV28, the J gene TRBJ2-2; 11 bases align to TRBD1. The length of the CDR3 is 16 residues. V was clipped by 2 bases and J by 7 bases; unmatched bases: 6. CDR1 and CDR2 (germline): MDHEN, SYDVKM. The CDR3 here is CASSLGQGALGGELFF. The CDR3, as DNA: TGTGCCAGCAGTTTAGGACAGGGGGCGTTGGGCGGGGAGCTGTTTTTT.

V and J are TRBV13 and TRBJ1-1, with D maybe TRBD1 (5 bases). The CDR3 has 14 amino acids. CDR1 PRHDT and CDR2 FYEKMQ come from the germline V gene (reference sequence). The germline V and J ends were trimmed by 5 bases and 6 bases, with 16 bases remaining between them. As DNA, the CDR3 is TGTGCCAGCAGCCCCGTGGGCGGGGGGGCTGAAGCTTTCTTT. Amino acid sequence: CASSPVGGGAEAFF.

This chain joins TRBV15 and TRBJ2-7; 8 bases line up with TRBD2. The CDR3 extends over 15 amino acids. Germline CDR1 reads LNHNV; CDR2 reads YYDKDF (reference sequence). The J segment lost 0 bases and the V segment lost 1 base, leaving 2 bases of the junction unmatched. This CDR3 is CATSRGAGASYEQYF. The CDR3 bases are TGTGCCACCAGCAGAGGAGCGGGGGCCTCCTACGAGCAGTACTTC.

This clone occurred once. The chain uses TRBV4-1 and TRBJ2-7; the D gene is possibly TRBD1 (5 bases). Germline CDR1 reads MGHRA; CDR2 reads YSYEKL. CDR3 length equals 15 residues. V was shortened by 0 bases and J by 2 bases, with 11 bases between the two germline ends. The CDR3 here is CASSQDLGRAYEQYF. The CDR3 bases are TGCGCCAGCAGCCAAGATCTGGGCAGGGCCTACGAGCAGTACTTC.

This chain uses TRBV27 with TRBJ2-5, with TRBD2 matching over 7 bases. The J call may be faulty, since TRBJ2-7 better matches the DNA end. Germline-derived CDR1 and CDR2 are MNHEY and SMNVEV (reference sequence). The CDR3 totals 14 residues. The CDR3 DNA reads TGTGCCAGCTCATTGGGGAGGGACCAGGGCGAGCAGTACTTC. Its translation: CASSLGRDQGEQYF.

The chain has TRBV4-2 and TRBJ2-1; 8 bases match TRBD2. V was pared by 7 bases and J by 4 bases, with 3 bases of the junction left unmatched. CDR3 length equals 13 residues. CDR1 is LGHNA and CDR2 is YNFKEQ in the germline V gene. The CDR3 here is CASTGGDYNEQFF. The DNA for the CDR3 is TGTGCCAGCACGGGGGGGGATTACAATGAGCAGTTCTTC.

The V and J genes are TRBV2 and TRBJ2-2; no clear D gene. This CDR3 spans 13 amino acids. Germline CDR1 and CDR2: SNHLY and FYNNEI. Trimming cost V 8 bases and J 0 bases, with 7 bases left between them. The CDR3 region is CASGNTNTGELFF. CDR3 coding DNA: TGTGCCAGCGGCAACACGAACACCGGGGAGCTGTTTTTT.

The CDR3 sequence: CSVFGQNSGNTIYF. The CDR3 DNA follows: TGCAGCGTCTTCGGACAGAACTCTGGAAACACCATATATTTT. The chain joins TRBV29-1 to TRBJ1-3, with a tentative D call TRBD1 (6 bases). Germline V gives CDR1 SQVTM, CDR2 ANQGSEA. This CDR3 spans 14 amino acids. Deletions cut 6 bases from V and 0 bases from J, with 12 bases between.

This chain connects TRBV2 to TRBJ2-3; D is possibly TRBD2 (5 bases). This CDR3 has 14 amino acids. Germline-derived CDR1 and CDR2 are SNHLY and FYNNEI. Trimming shortened V by 7 bases and J by 2 bases, and 13 bases separated the two germline ends. CDR3 nucleotide sequence: TGTGCCAGCACTCTAGGAGCGGACACAGATACGCAGTATTTT. As protein: CASTLGADTDTQYF.

The rearrangement joins TRBV28 to TRBJ2-2; unclear D gene. The ends were cut back, 1 base at V and 4 bases at J, with 16 bases in the middle. CDR3 length: 17 residues. Germline loops: CDR1 MDHEN, CDR2 SYDVKM. The CDR3 sequence is CASSLLMGLPGTGELFF. Here the CDR3 DNA reads TGTGCCAGCAGTTTATTAATGGGCTTACCCGGCACCGGGGAGCTGTTTTTT.

The chain combines TRBV6-6 with TRBJ1-2; 7 positions match TRBD1. This CDR3 region has 14 residues. The V gene end was trimmed by 1 base and the J gene end by 3 bases; junction bases not matched to a gene: 2. In germline, CDR1 is MNHNY, CDR2 SVGAGI (reference sequence). CDR3 in amino acids: CASSYLGTDYGYTF. CDR3 coding DNA: TGTGCCAGCAGTTACTTGGGGACAGACTATGGCTACACCTTC.

This chain links TRBV4-2 with TRBJ2-5; TRBD2 aligns across 8 bases. Trimming at V came to 3 bases and at J to 2 bases, leaving 5 bases not matched to a gene. The CDR3 has 15 amino acids. Germline CDR1 reads LGHNA; CDR2 reads YNFKEQ. CDR3: CASSQGRGEQETQYF. In DNA form, the CDR3 reads TGTGCCAGCAGCCAGGGGCGGGGGGAACAAGAGACCCAGTACTTC.

This sequence joins TRBV4-1 and TRBJ2-7, with D tentatively TRBD2 (5 bases). The V and J ends lost 0 bases and 3 bases respectively, with 9 bases between them. The CDR3 length is 14 residues. Germline CDR1 is MGHRA and CDR2 is YSYEKL. This chain's CDR3 is CASSQDRAGYEQYF. The CDR3 DNA follows: TGCGCCAGCAGCCAAGATCGGGCGGGCTACGAGCAGTACTTC.

The rearrangement uses TRBV9 and TRBJ2-5, with D possibly TRBD2 on 5 matching bases. With the DNA end fitting TRBJ2-7 better, the J assignment may be wrong. Germline V gene sequence: CDR1 SGDLS, CDR2 YYNGEE. The CDR3 runs 15 residues. The CDR3 DNA is TGTGCCAGCAGCGTAGATTCTAGGACTCCAGTCGAGCAGTACTTC. Its translation: CASSVDSRTPVEQYF.